The 14 T cell receptor beta chains listed next were all sequenced from one sample in a study of T cells in Graves' hyperthyroidism and ophthalmopathy. TCR beta CDR3 regions were amplified from RNA. The HTBI primer set drove a first-round RT-PCR of the TCR CDR3. TCRdb fed the multiplex PCR reads into MiXCR, producing one record per CDR3 protein. Of 300,000 to 450,000 distinct CDR3 sequences in the sample, about a sixth are singletons; the top ten hold roughly a third. Sequencing was carried out using blood. These receptors were taken from a woman in her thirties with Graves' hyperthyroidism that later progressed to Graves' ophthalmopathy.

This clonotype came up many times. The chain links TRBV30 to TRBJ2-7; 9 bases match TRBD1. This CDR3 comprises 14 residues. Germline lookup yields CDR1 GTSNPN and CDR2 SVGIG (reference sequence). After removal of 3 bases from V and 5 bases from J, the junction contained 8 bases not matched to a gene. The CDR3 loop reads CAWSAGTGSHEQYF. DNA for the CDR3: TGTGCCTGGAGCGCCGGGACAGGGTCCCACGAGCAGTACTTC.

As regards this clonotype: A much larger clone differs from this one at a single base, so this may be a read error. V gene TRBV6-9 combines with J gene TRBJ1-1; a possible D gene is TRBD1 (6 bases). Germline CDR1 MNHGY, CDR2 SVAAGI. The CDR3 extends over 15 amino acids. The DNA of the CDR3 is TGTACCAGCATTATCCACCGGACAGCGTTCACTGAAGCTTTCTTT. Translating gives CTSIIHRTAFTEAFF.

This clonotype has just one count. It may be a read error: a sequence one base away is much more abundant. The CDR3 coding sequence is TGTGCCAGCAGTGGGGTGGGTGGGGGGAGTCTCGGTGAGCAGTACTTC. The encoded protein is CASSGVGGGSLGEQYF. The chain combines TRBV6-2 or TRBV6-3 with TRBJ2-7; the D gene is possibly TRBD2 (6 bases). CDR3 length: 16 amino acids. Germline V gene sequence: CDR1 MNHEY, CDR2 SVGEGT. The germline V and J ends were trimmed by 5 bases and 7 bases, with 24 bases remaining between them.

This clonotype showed up many times. The DNA is omitted, as the CDR3 cannot be located on it reliably, and the CDR3 follows TCRdb's listing. The rearrangement links TRBV27 to TRBJ2-1; the table assigns TRBD1, which was not confirmed against the DNA. Germline-derived CDR1 and CDR2 are MNHEY and SMNVEV (reference sequence). The CDR3 has 16 amino acids, counting both end residues. CDR3 in amino acids: CASSFVGPGSTNDPFF.

The sample holds many counts of this clonotype. The chain has TRBV20-1 and TRBJ1-2; 8 nucleotides match TRBD1. Per germline, CDR1 DFQATT and CDR2 SNEGSKA (reference sequence). CDR3 length: 17 residues. V shed 3 bases, J shed 8 bases, and the junction held 20 bases outside the gene matches. In DNA form, the CDR3 reads TGCAGTGCTAGTGGCGGGAAGTATGCGACAGGGGCTGACGGCTACACCTTC. It translates to CSASGGKYATGADGYTF.

The chain joins TRBV20-1 to TRBJ2-5; 10 nucleotides line up with TRBD1. Germline V lookup: CDR1 DFQATT, CDR2 SNEGSKA (reference sequence). Germline trimming cut 5 bases from V and 5 bases from J; bases unmatched to any gene: 11. The CDR3 spans 15 residues. In DNA form, the CDR3 reads TGCAGTGCTCCGCCGGGACAGGGGATGCGGGAGACCCAGTACTTC. This codes for CSAPPGQGMRETQYF.

The table lists this clonotype with many counts. The V call is TRBV6-1, the J call TRBJ1-5, with 10 bases fitting TRBD1. V gave up 5 bases and J gave up 6 bases; unmatched junction bases: 13. In germline, CDR1 is MNHNS, CDR2 SASEGT. CDR3 length: 17 amino acids. DNA of the CDR3: TGTGCCAGCAGTCCACCCCCGGACAGGGGGTCGGGTCAGCCCCAGCATTTT. Its protein is CASSPPPDRGSGQPQHF.

The CDR3, as DNA: TGTGCCAGCAGTTACGTAGCGGGATTTCCCCCGACCTACAATGAGCAGTTCTTC. This translates into CASSYVAGFPPTYNEQFF. The chain couples TRBV6-2 or TRBV6-3 to TRBJ2-1; TRBD2 aligns across 8 bases. After removal of 2 bases from V and 2 bases from J, the junction contained 11 bases not matched to a gene. This CDR3 has 18 residues. The germline V gene encodes CDR1 MNHEY and CDR2 SVGEGT.

This clonotype was observed a few times. The DNA for the CDR3 is TGTGCCAGTAAAAAAGGAGCCGGGTCAGGAGCCTACGAGCAGTACTTC. Its protein is CASKKGAGSGAYEQYF. This chain links TRBV19 with TRBJ2-7; D is undetermined. The CDR3 totals 16 residues. Trimming took off 7 bases at V and 2 bases at J, with 21 bases between the two ends. Germline V gene data show CDR1 as LNHDA and CDR2 as SQIVND (reference sequence).

This clonotype has only one observation. The gene calls are TRBV12-3 or TRBV12-4 and TRBJ2-7; 12 bases line up with TRBD2. The CDR3 consists of 16 residues. Trimming cost V 4 bases and J 0 bases; bases outside gene matches: 4. This chain's CDR3 is CASSSGLAGSSYEQYV. The CDR3 nucleotides are TGTGCCAGCAGTTCGGGACTAGCGGGTAGCTCCTACGAGCAGTACGTC.

This clonotype showed up many times. The chain carries TRBV10-3 and TRBJ2-1; 9 nucleotides align to TRBD1. Germline V CDR1 and CDR2: ENHRY, SYGVKD. The ends lost 6 bases at V and 5 bases at J; junction bases unmatched: 8. The length of the CDR3 is 15 residues. The CDR3 spells CAIRGTGGSHNEQFF. CDR3 bases: TGTGCCATCAGGGGAACAGGGGGCTCACACAATGAGCAGTTCTTC.

This clonotype was counted many times. The rearrangement links TRBV11-2 to TRBJ2-7; 8 bases fit TRBD2. The germline gives CDR1 SGHAT, CDR2 FQNNGV. The ends lost 1 base at V and 0 bases at J; junction bases unmatched: 5. CDR3 size: 16 residues. In nucleotides, the CDR3 is TGTGCCAGCAGCTTAGGTTCGGGAGGGAGCTCCTACGAGCAGTACTTC. Protein: CASSLGSGGSSYEQYF.

This clonotype was seen a handful of times. The rearrangement links TRBV7-9 to TRBJ2-1; TRBD2 matches 9 bases. CDR1 SEHNR and CDR2 FQNEAQ come from the germline V gene (reference sequence). With V trimmed by 5 bases and J by 4 bases, 12 bases remained unmatched. The CDR3 is 17 residues long. CDR3 nucleotides: TGTGCCAGCAGCGATCCCCCCGGGACTAGCAGGTACAATGAGCAGTTCTTC. Translating gives CASSDPPGTSRYNEQFF.

This clonotype has ten or more counts. The rearrangement uses TRBV12-3 or TRBV12-4 and TRBJ1-1; the D gene is possibly TRBD1 (6 bases). Trimming took off 2 bases at V and 2 bases at J, with 9 bases between the two ends. This CDR3 has 14 amino acids. CDR3: CASSLQGTNTEAFF. The CDR3 DNA reads as TGTGCCAGCAGTTTACAGGGGACAAACACTGAAGCTTTCTTT.